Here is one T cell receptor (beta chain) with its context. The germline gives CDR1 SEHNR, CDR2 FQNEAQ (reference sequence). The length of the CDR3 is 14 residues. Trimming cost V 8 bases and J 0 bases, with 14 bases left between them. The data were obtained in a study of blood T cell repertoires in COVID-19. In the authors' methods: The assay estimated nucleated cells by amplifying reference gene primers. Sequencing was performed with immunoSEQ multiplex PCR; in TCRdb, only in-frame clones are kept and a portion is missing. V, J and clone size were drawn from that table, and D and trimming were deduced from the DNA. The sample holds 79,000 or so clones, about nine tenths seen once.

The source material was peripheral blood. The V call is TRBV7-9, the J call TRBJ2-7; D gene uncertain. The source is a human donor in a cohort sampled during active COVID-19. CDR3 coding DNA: TGTGCCAGCGGCCCCCCGCTCAACTCCTACGAGCAGTACTTC. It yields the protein CASGPPLNSYEQYF. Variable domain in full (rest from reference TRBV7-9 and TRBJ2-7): DTGVSQNPRHKITKRGQNVTFRCDPISEHNRLYWYRQTLGQGPEFLTYFQNEAQLEKSRLLSDRFSAERPKGSFSTLEIQRTEQGDSAMYLCASGPPLNSYEQYFGPGTRLTVT.